This TCR beta chain is from a study of blood T cell repertoires in COVID-19. Across the study: Samples of COVID-19 (acute and convalescent) were obtained from the United States, Italy and Spain. T cells, B-cell-depleted T cells, or PBMCs supplied cDNA or gDNA.

Seattle patients were enrolled during active infection and followed longitudinally. Authors' processing steps: Nucleated cell number was recorded as an estimate derived from reference gene primer amplification. Sequenced by immunoSEQ multiplex PCR; TCRdb stores in-frame clones only, minus some. The V and J calls and clone size are taken from that table; D and trimming were inferred from the DNA. The data contain a few hundred thousand clones, around 90% of them singletons. The sequence was collected from a man between 18 and 35 years old with COVID-19, enrolled during active disease. Sequenced input: peripheral blood.

CDR3 residues: CATSGQLLWTQYF. The CDR3 coding sequence is TGTGCCACCAGTGGCCAACTTCTATGGACCCAGTACTTC. The chain combines TRBV24-1 with TRBJ2-5; D unclear. CDR1 and CDR2 (germline): KGHDR, SFDVKD. The CDR3 is made up of 13 amino acids. The V and J ends lost 5 bases and 7 bases respectively, with 13 bases between them.